These T cell receptor beta chains were read from a single sample in a study of Graves' ophthalmopathy and Graves' hyperthyroidism. TCRdb reprocessed the multiplex PCR reads with MiXCR, giving one entry per CDR3 protein. The table shows about 660,000 distinct CDR3 sequences, with about 38% occurring only once. Material: peripheral blood. These receptor sequences come from an adult man with Graves' ophthalmopathy. CDR3s include the opening cysteine and the closing phenylalanine or tryptophan. A D gene is named only where the DNA matches it firmly. Some rows have no size entry. The others give once, few or many, or a class for an expanded clone.

j_call v_call d_call clone_size cdr3_aa cdr3_nt
TRBJ1-3 TRBV7-3 - once CASSHTPETRSGNTIYF TGCGCCAGCAGCCATACCCCCGAGACCCGCTCTGGAAACACCATATATTTT
TRBJ2-6 TRBV11-2 - - CASSSRGGPSGANVLTF TGTGCCAGCAGCTCCCGAGGGGGACCGTCTGGGGCCAACGTCCTGACTTTC
TRBJ1-2 TRBV27 TRBD1 few CASSLSPGQTNYGYTF TGTGCCAGCAGTCTATCCCCGGGACAGACTAACTATGGCTACACCTTC
TRBJ2-5 TRBV29-1 - - CNYGAQETQYF TGCAATTACGGGGCCCAAGAGACCCAGTACTTC
TRBJ2-5 TRBV9 - - CASRSRQVQETQYF TGTGCCAGCCGCTCACGCCAAGTCCAAGAGACCCAGTACTTC
TRBJ2-5 TRBV29-1 - many CSVDTSSQETQYF TGCAGCGTCGACACTAGCAGCCAAGAGACCCAGTACTTC
TRBJ1-1 TRBV25-1 TRBD1 many CASSGDRGYTEAFF TGTGCCAGCAGTGGGGACAGGGGATACACTGAAGCTTTCTTT
TRBJ1-6 TRBV5-6 - - CASRKAGTNSPLHF TGTGCCAGCAGGAAAGCCGGGACAAACTCACCCCTCCACTTT
TRBJ1-4 TRBV27 TRBD1 many CASSLGQGVGKLFF TGTGCCAGCAGCCTGGGACAGGGTGTTGGAAAACTGTTTTTT
TRBJ2-2 TRBV4-2 TRBD2 - CASSQGIGLAGYTGELFF TGTGCCAGCAGCCAAGGGATAGGACTAGCGGGTTACACCGGGGAGCTGTTTTTT
TRBJ1-2 TRBV29-1 TRBD1 many CSVEDNRGSYGYTF TGCAGCGTTGAAGACAACAGGGGGTCCTATGGCTACACCTTC
TRBJ1-2 TRBV6-5 - many CASSYHGEPGGYTF TGTGCCAGCAGTTACCACGGGGAGCCGGGCGGCTACACCTTC
TRBJ2-7 TRBV24-1 - - CATSDRRDEQYF TGTGCCACCAGTGATCGCAGGGACGAGCAGTACTTC
TRBJ2-7 TRBV6-1 TRBD2 - CASSEGYLSPRRAGSEQYF TGTGCCAGCAGTGAAGGATACCTCTCGCCGCGACGAGCGGGGAGCGAGCAGTACTTC
TRBJ2-2 TRBV2 TRBD1 few CASSAADRVTGELFF TGTGCCAGCAGTGCCGCCGACAGGGTCACCGGGGAGCTGTTTTTT
TRBJ1-1 TRBV5-1 TRBD1 few CASSLAGQGLGAFF TGCGCCAGCAGCTTGGCAGGACAGGGGTTGGGAGCTTTCTTT
TRBJ1-1 TRBV29-1 - - CSQETAPNTEAFF TGCAGCCAAGAGACAGCGCCTAACACTGAAGCTTTCTTT
TRBJ2-7 TRBV5-1 - few CASSLSGFSSGNEQYF TGTGCCAGCAGCTTGTCAGGCTTTTCATCCGGGAACGAGCAGTACTTC
TRBJ1-2 TRBV6-1 - many CASSEAAGAGYGYTF TGTGCCAGCAGTGAAGCCGCCGGGGCTGGCTATGGCTACACCTTC
TRBJ2-5 TRBV29-1 - - CSSERGMGTGETQYF TGCAGCTCTGAAAGGGGGATGGGCACTGGGGAGACCCAGTACTTC
TRBJ1-5 TRBV5-6 - - CASSSSERREPQHF TGTGCCAGCAGTTCGTCGGAACGGAGAGAGCCCCAGCATTTT
TRBJ1-2 TRBV20-1 TRBD1 many CSARWDRAYYGYTF TGCAGTGCTAGGTGGGACAGGGCCTACTATGGCTACACCTTC
TRBJ1-1 TRBV5-1 - - CASSFSGVPEAFF TGTGCCAGCAGCTTTTCCGGGGTCCCTGAAGCTTTCTTT
TRBJ2-5 TRBV20-1 TRBD2 - CSARLRGGEETQYF TGCAGTGCCCGACTCCGGGGGGGGGAGGAGACCCAGTACTTC